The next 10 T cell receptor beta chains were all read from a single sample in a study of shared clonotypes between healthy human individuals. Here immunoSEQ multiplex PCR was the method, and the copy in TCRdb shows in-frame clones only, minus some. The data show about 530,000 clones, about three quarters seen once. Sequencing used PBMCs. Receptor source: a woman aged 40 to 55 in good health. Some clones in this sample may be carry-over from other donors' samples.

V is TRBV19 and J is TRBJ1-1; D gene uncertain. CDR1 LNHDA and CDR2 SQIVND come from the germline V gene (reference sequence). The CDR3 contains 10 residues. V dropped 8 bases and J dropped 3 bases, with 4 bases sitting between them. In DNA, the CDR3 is TGTGCCAGTTTCTACACTGAAGCTTTCTTT. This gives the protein CASFYTEAFF.

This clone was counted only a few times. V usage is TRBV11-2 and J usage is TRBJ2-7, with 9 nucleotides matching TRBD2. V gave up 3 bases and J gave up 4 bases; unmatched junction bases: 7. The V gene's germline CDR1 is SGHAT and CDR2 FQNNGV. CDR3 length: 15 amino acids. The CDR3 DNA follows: TGTGCCAGCAGCTTTAATAGCGGGAGTGGGTACGAGCAGTACTTC. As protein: CASSFNSGSGYEQYF.

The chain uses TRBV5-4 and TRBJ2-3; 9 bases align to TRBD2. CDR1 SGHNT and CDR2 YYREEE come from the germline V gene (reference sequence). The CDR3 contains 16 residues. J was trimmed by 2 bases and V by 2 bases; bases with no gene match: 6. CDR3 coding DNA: TGTGCCAGCAGCTTTTGGACTAGCGCCGACACAGATACGCAGTATTTT. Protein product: CASSFWTSADTDTQYF.

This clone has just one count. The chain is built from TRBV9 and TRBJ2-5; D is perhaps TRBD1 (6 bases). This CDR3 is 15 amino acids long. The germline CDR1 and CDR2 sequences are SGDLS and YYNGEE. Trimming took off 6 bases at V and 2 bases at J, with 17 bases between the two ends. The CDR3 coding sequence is TGTGCCAGCACATCGACAGGCTACCCACAAGAGACCCAGTACTTC. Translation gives CASTSTGYPQETQYF.

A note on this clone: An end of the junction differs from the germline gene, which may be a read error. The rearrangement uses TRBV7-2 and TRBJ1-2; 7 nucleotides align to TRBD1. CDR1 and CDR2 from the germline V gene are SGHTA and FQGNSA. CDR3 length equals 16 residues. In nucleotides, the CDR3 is TGTGCCAGCAGTTTAGTAGACTGGGACAGAAACTATGGCTACACCTTC. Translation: CASSLVDWDRNYGYTF.

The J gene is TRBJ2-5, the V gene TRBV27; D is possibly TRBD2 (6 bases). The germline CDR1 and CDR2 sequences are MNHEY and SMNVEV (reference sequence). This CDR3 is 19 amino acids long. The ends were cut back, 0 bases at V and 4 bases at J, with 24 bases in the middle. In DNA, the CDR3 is TGTGCCAGCAGTTTATCGACCCCCCGACTAGTGGGGAACCTAGAGACCCAGTACTTC. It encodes CASSLSTPRLVGNLETQYF.

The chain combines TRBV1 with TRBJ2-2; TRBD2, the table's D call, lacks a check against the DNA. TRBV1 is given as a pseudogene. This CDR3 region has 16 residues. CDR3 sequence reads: CTSSRTSGSSTGELFF. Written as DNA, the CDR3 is TGCACCAGCAGCCGAACTAGCGGGAGTAGTACCGGGGAGCTGTTTTTT.

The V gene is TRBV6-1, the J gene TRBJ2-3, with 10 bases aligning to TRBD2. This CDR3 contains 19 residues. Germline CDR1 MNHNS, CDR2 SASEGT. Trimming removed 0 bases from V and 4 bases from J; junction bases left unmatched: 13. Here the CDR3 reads CASSEAGSSIAGGSDTQYF. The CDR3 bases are TGTGCCAGCAGTGAAGCGGGGTCCTCGATAGCGGGAGGATCAGATACGCAGTATTTT.

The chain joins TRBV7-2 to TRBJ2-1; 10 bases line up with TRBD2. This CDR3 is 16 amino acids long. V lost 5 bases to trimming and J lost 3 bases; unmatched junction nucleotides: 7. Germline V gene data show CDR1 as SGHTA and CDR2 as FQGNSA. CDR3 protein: CASSLASGSHYNEQFF. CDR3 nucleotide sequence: TGTGCCAGCAGCCTGGCTAGCGGGAGTCACTACAATGAGCAGTTCTTC.

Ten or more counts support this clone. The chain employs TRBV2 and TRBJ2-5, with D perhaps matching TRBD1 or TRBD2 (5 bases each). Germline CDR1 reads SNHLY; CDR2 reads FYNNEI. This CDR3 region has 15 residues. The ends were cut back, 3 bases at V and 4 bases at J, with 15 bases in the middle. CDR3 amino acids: CASSDQGLGLETQYF. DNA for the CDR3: TGTGCCAGCAGTGATCAGGGCCTAGGACTAGAGACCCAGTACTTC.